These T cell receptor beta chains were read from a single sample in a study of graft-versus-host responses after intestinal transplantation. Clones were sequenced by immunoSEQ multiplex PCR, and TCRdb holds only the in-frame ones, with some missing. The table lists about 38,000 clones, less than 90% of them singletons. This specimen was PBMCs, taken about 1,000 days after transplant. All receptors derive from a human patient who received an intestinal transplant, so some T cells may come from the graft donor. Each CDR3 is given with its conserved first and last residue. Each record gives: D gene, J gene, clone size, V gene, CDR3 protein, CDR3 DNA. D genes are given only for firm matches. Size is stated for part of the rows, as once, few or many counts, or as a class when the clone is expanded.

d_gene: NA
j_gene: TRBJ2-7
abundance: NA
v_gene: TRBV5-1
CDR3aa: CASSFDGEVQYF
CDR3nt: TGCGCCAGCAGCTTCGATGGGGAAGTTCAGTACTTC

d_gene: NA
j_gene: TRBJ2-7
abundance: NA
v_gene: TRBV6-1
CDR3aa: CASEPEGHLSYEQYF
CDR3nt: TGTGCCAGCGAACCGGAGGGACACCTATCCTACGAGCAGTACTTC

d_gene: NA
j_gene: TRBJ2-1
abundance: NA
v_gene: TRBV5-4
CDR3aa: CASSLIGARVYNEQFF
CDR3nt: TGTGCCAGCAGCTTGATCGGGGCCCGGGTCTACAATGAGCAGTTCTTC

d_gene: NA
j_gene: TRBJ2-6
abundance: once
v_gene: TRBV28
CDR3aa: CASSLGFPGANVLTF
CDR3nt: TGTGCCAGCAGTTTGGGCTTCCCGGGGGCCAACGTCCTGACTTTC

d_gene: TRBD2
j_gene: TRBJ2-1
abundance: few
v_gene: TRBV7-9
CDR3aa: CASSLGMAGGHNEQFF
CDR3nt: TGTGCCAGCAGCTTAGGAATGGCGGGAGGCCACAATGAGCAGTTCTTC

d_gene: TRBD2
j_gene: TRBJ2-1
abundance: NA
v_gene: TRBV10-3
CDR3aa: CAISDGAGGPYNEQFF
CDR3nt: TGTGCCATCAGTGATGGGGCGGGGGGCCCCTACAATGAGCAGTTCTTC

d_gene: NA
j_gene: TRBJ2-5
abundance: NA
v_gene: TRBV14
CDR3aa: CASSQGWGTRQETQYF
CDR3nt: TGTGCCAGCAGCCAGGGATGGGGGACACGGCAAGAGACCCAGTACTTC

d_gene: NA
j_gene: TRBJ2-7
abundance: NA
v_gene: TRBV5-8
CDR3aa: CASSAGRHEQYF
CDR3nt: TGTGCCAGCAGCGCCGGCAGGCACGAGCAGTACTTC

d_gene: NA
j_gene: TRBJ1-5
abundance: NA
v_gene: TRBV28
CDR3aa: CASSAPGGSNQPQHF
CDR3nt: TGTGCCAGCAGTGCCCCGGGGGGTAGCAATCAGCCCCAGCATTTT

d_gene: NA
j_gene: TRBJ2-2
abundance: NA
v_gene: TRBV6-4
CDR3aa: CASSPQGADTGELFF
CDR3nt: TGTGCCAGCAGTCCCCAGGGCGCGGACACCGGGGAGCTGTTTTTT

d_gene: NA
j_gene: TRBJ1-1
abundance: NA
v_gene: TRBV4-2
CDR3aa: CASILLGGDEAFF
CDR3nt: TGTGCCAGCATCCTTCTGGGCGGGGATGAAGCTTTCTTT